The 27 T cell receptor beta chains in this list originate from one sample, sequenced in a study of blood T cell repertoires in COVID-19. Only in-frame clones appear in the TCRdb table, and some are missing; sequencing was by immunoSEQ multiplex PCR. The sample has 120,000 to 150,000 clones, about 88% seen once; the top ten hold around 2.3%. Source material: peripheral blood. The origin of the receptors is a human donor with COVID-19, enrolled during active disease. The donor label of this sample is uncertain.

The chain carries TRBV9 and TRBJ2-2, with D tentatively TRBD2 (7 bases). Trimming stripped 3 bases from V and 6 bases from J, with 15 bases between. This CDR3 spans 15 amino acids. The germline V gene has CDR1 SGDLS and CDR2 YYNGEE. In nucleotides, the CDR3 is TGTGCCAGCAGCGCAAGAGGGGGGGCAGCCGGGGAGCTGTTTTTT. Encoded protein: CASSARGGAAGELFF.

This clone was seen a single time. V and J are TRBV5-1 and TRBJ1-4; 10 positions agree with TRBD1. CDR3 size: 17 residues. Germline-derived CDR1 and CDR2 are SGHRS and YFSETQ. The trim removed 4 bases at V and 7 bases at J, leaving 13 bases unmatched. This chain's CDR3 is CASSARDRGIVGEKLFF. The CDR3 DNA follows: TGCGCCAGCAGCGCCCGGGACAGGGGCATAGTGGGTGAAAAACTGTTTTTT.

The rearrangement uses TRBV4-1 and TRBJ1-5; 9 bases are shared with TRBD1. The CDR3 is 15 amino acids. Germline CDR1 is MGHRA and CDR2 is YSYEKL. V lost 5 bases to trimming and J lost 1 base; unmatched junction nucleotides: 3. CDR3 residues: CASSYGQGSNQPQHF. CDR3 coding DNA: TGCGCCAGCAGCTACGGACAGGGGAGCAATCAGCCCCAGCATTTT.

V and J are TRBV18 and TRBJ2-1; 7 bases are a match to TRBD1. V lost 4 bases and J lost 6; bases outside the gene matches: 6. This CDR3 has 14 residues. Germline CDR1 reads KGHSH; CDR2 reads LQKENI. The CDR3 loop is CASSLGTDFNEQFF. CDR3 DNA: TGTGCCAGCTCACTAGGGACAGATTTCAATGAGCAGTTCTTC.

The chain employs TRBV20-1 and TRBJ1-5; D gene ambiguous. V lost 3 bases and J 8 bases, leaving 26 bases between the germline ends. From germline, CDR1 is DFQATT and CDR2 SNEGSKA (reference sequence). This CDR3 has 17 residues. This chain's CDR3 is CSASRTQVGVLREPQHF. The CDR3 DNA reads TGCAGTGCTAGTCGGACTCAAGTCGGGGTCCTGAGAGAGCCCCAGCATTTT.

The rearrangement uses TRBV19 and TRBJ1-1; D not certain. The CDR3 consists of 14 residues. The V end lost 1 base, the J end lost 2 bases, and 8 bases lay between the germline ends. Per germline, CDR1 LNHDA and CDR2 SQIVND (reference sequence). CDR3 residues: CASSIGQFNTEAFF. CDR3 DNA sequence: TGTGCCAGTAGTATAGGGCAGTTTAACACTGAAGCTTTCTTT.

This chain joins TRBV6-6 and TRBJ1-4; D possibly corresponds to TRBD1 (5 bases). Trimming left V 0 bases short and J 6 bases short, with 8 bases between. This CDR3 has 14 residues. Germline CDR1 and CDR2: MNHNY and SVGAGI (reference sequence). This CDR3 is CASSYSSRDEKLFF. CDR3 nucleotide sequence: TGTGCCAGCAGTTACTCGTCCAGGGATGAAAAACTGTTTTTT.

The V call is TRBV10-3, the J call TRBJ1-1; D is possibly TRBD1 (6 bases). This CDR3 has 14 residues. In germline, CDR1 is ENHRY, CDR2 SYGVKD. With 4 bases removed from V and 6 bases from J, the gap between germline ends came to 15 bases. The CDR3 sequence is CAISVRPGESEAFF. The DNA of the CDR3 is TGTGCCATCAGTGTAAGGCCAGGGGAATCTGAAGCTTTCTTT.

This clone was observed a few times. V is TRBV4-2 and J is TRBJ1-2; D is unresolved. The CDR3 length is 14 residues. V shed 0 bases and J shed 8 bases, with 13 bases lying between them. Germline V gene lookup returns CDR1 LGHNA and CDR2 YNFKEQ. CDR3 DNA: TGTGCCAGCAGCCAAGAGGCGCCTGCGGGGGGCTACACCTTC. Translation gives CASSQEAPAGGYTF.

J is TRBJ1-5 and V is TRBV30, with 9 bases that match TRBD1. The CDR3 runs 16 residues. The ends lost 1 base at V and 6 bases at J; junction bases unmatched: 10. CDR1 is GTSNPN and CDR2 is SVGIG in the germline V gene (reference sequence). CDR3 sequence: CAWSASPGQGGQPQHF. DNA for the CDR3: TGTGCCTGGAGTGCATCGCCGGGACAGGGAGGTCAGCCCCAGCATTTT.

The V and J genes are TRBV5-4 and TRBJ2-4; possible D gene TRBD2, 5 bases. Trimming took off 2 bases at V and 0 bases at J, with 18 bases between the two ends. CDR1 SGHNT and CDR2 YYREEE come from the germline V gene (reference sequence). CDR3 length: 18 amino acids. The CDR3 loop reads CASSFGVGNPLAKNIQYF. The CDR3 DNA sequence: TGTGCCAGCAGCTTTGGTGTCGGGAATCCACTAGCCAAAAACATTCAGTACTTC.

The chain is built from TRBV24-1 and TRBJ2-5; TRBD1 matches at 9 bases. The V and J ends lost 3 bases and 5 bases, in that order; junction bases with no gene match: 6. The CDR3 extends over 15 amino acids. Germline V gene data show CDR1 as KGHDR and CDR2 as SFDVKD. The CDR3 sequence is CATSDPTGGGETQYF. The CDR3 nucleotides are TGTGCCACCAGTGATCCGACAGGGGGTGGGGAGACCCAGTACTTC.

The genes are TRBV10-3 and TRBJ1-4; 7 bases align to TRBD1. V was pared by 3 bases and J by 8 bases, with 6 bases of the junction left unmatched. The CDR3 loop spans 14 amino acids. Germline values: CDR1 ENHRY, CDR2 SYGVKD. CDR3 in amino acids: CAISESRGEEKLFF. Here the CDR3 DNA reads TGTGCCATCAGTGAATCCAGGGGGGAGGAAAAACTGTTTTTT.

The rearrangement uses TRBV12-5 and TRBJ2-7; D is unresolved. The length of the CDR3 is 14 residues. Germline V gene lookup returns CDR1 LGHNT and CDR2 FRNRAP. V lost 1 base and J 1 base, leaving 8 bases between the germline ends. The CDR3 region is CASGLGVSSYEQYF. For the CDR3, the DNA is TGTGCTAGTGGTTTGGGTGTCAGTTCCTACGAGCAGTACTTC. The complete variable domain, with remaining parts taken from reference TRBV12-5 and TRBJ2-7, reads DARVTQTPRHKVTEMGQEVTMRCQPILGHNTVFWYRQTMMQGLELLAYFRNRAPLDDSGMPKDRFSAEMPDATLATLKIQPSEPRDSAVYFCASGLGVSSYEQYFGPGTRLTVT.

The V gene is TRBV12-5, the J gene TRBJ2-5; no firm D call. Germline-derived CDR1 and CDR2 are LGHNT and FRNRAP. The germline V and J ends were trimmed by 5 bases and 1 base, with 8 bases remaining between them. This CDR3 has 13 residues. The CDR3 nucleotides are TGTGCTAGTGGTCCGAGTCCCCAAGAGACCCAGTACTTC. This encodes CASGPSPQETQYF.

This clone was found once. The chain employs TRBV27 and TRBJ1-2; 7 nucleotides match TRBD1. CDR3 size: 17 residues. V gave up 3 bases and J gave up 4 bases; unmatched junction bases: 14. Germline CDR1 reads MNHEY; CDR2 reads SMNVEV (reference sequence). CDR3 nucleotides: TGTGCCAGCAGTTTGAGGGGGAACAGGGGTTTTCCCTATGGCTACACCTTC. Protein product: CASSLRGNRGFPYGYTF.

V usage is TRBV11-3 and J usage is TRBJ2-5; maybe TRBD1 (6 bases). The CDR3 sequence is 15 residues long. The germline V and J ends were trimmed by 1 base and 5 bases, with 14 bases remaining between them. Germline loops: CDR1 SGHNT, CDR2 YENEEA. CDR3 residues: CASSLGGNRAETQYF. Here the CDR3 DNA reads TGTGCCAGCAGCTTAGGGGGGAACAGGGCGGAGACCCAGTACTTC.

The chain uses TRBV6-7 and TRBJ2-7; D remains ambiguous. TRBV6-7 is an ORF, and what it does is uncertain. The CDR3 is 10 residues long. The CDR3 bases are TGTGCTCTCTCCCCCTACGAGCAGTACTTC. Amino acid sequence: CALSPYEQYF.

CDR3 sequence reads: CASSLRDEQYF. DNA for the CDR3: TGTGCCAGCAGCTTGAGGGACGAGCAGTACTTC. The chain combines TRBV11-1 with TRBJ2-7; D is possibly TRBD2 (5 bases). This CDR3 spans 11 amino acids. V shed 3 bases and J shed 5 bases, with 5 bases lying between them. The germline V gene has CDR1 SGHAT and CDR2 FQDESV (reference sequence).

The chain has TRBV7-3 and TRBJ2-5, with 7 positions matching TRBD2. V was clipped by 5 bases and J by 9 bases; unmatched bases: 18. CDR1 and CDR2 from the germline V gene are SGHTA and FQGTGA. CDR3 length: 16 residues. CDR3 in amino acids: CASSPVSGTTPEAQYF. CDR3 DNA sequence: TGTGCCAGCAGCCCAGTCTCTGGGACTACCCCCGAGGCCCAGTACTTC. Filled out from reference TRBV7-3 and TRBJ2-5, the complete variable domain reads GAGVSQTPSNKVTEKGKYVELRCDPISGHTALYWYRQSLGQGPEFLIYFQGTGAADDSGLPNDRFFAVRPEGSVSTLKIQRTERGDSAVYLCASSPVSGTTPEAQYFGPGTRLLVL.

V gene TRBV6-6 combines with J gene TRBJ1-3; 7 bases agree with TRBD1. This CDR3 spans 20 amino acids. Germline V gene lookup returns CDR1 MNHNY and CDR2 SVGAGI (reference sequence). V shed 6 bases and J 2 bases; nucleotides not matched to a gene: 22. In DNA form, the CDR3 reads TGTGCCAGCAGCGACCGAGGGGGCGCGATAGTTGGTTCCGCTGGAAACACCATATATTTT. Translating gives CASSDRGGAIVGSAGNTIYF.

This clone has just one count. The chain has TRBV6-5 and TRBJ2-2, with 9 nucleotides matching TRBD2. The CDR3 spans 14 residues. CDR1 MNHEY and CDR2 SVGAGI come from the germline V gene. Unmatched junction bases numbered 0, after V lost 6 bases and J lost 1 base. The CDR3 protein is CASRTSGNTGELFF. The DNA of the CDR3 is TGTGCCAGCAGGACTAGCGGGAACACCGGGGAGCTGTTTTTT.

This rearrangement joins TRBV30 to TRBJ2-1; 9 positions match TRBD1. This CDR3 is 13 amino acids long. V shed 1 base and J 9 bases; nucleotides not matched to a gene: 4. Germline lookup yields CDR1 GTSNPN and CDR2 SVGIG (reference sequence). The chain's CDR3 is CAWSGTGGPEQFF. DNA of the CDR3: TGTGCCTGGAGTGGAACAGGGGGCCCTGAGCAGTTCTTC.

The V call is TRBV6-1, the J call TRBJ2-5; 14 bases line up with TRBD2. CDR1 MNHNS and CDR2 SASEGT come from the germline V gene. The CDR3 is made up of 17 amino acids. V dropped 4 bases and J dropped 0; count of bases not matched to a gene: 4. DNA for the CDR3: TGTGCCAGCAGTGCGTGGACTAGCGGGGGGTACCAAGAGACCCAGTACTTC. Protein: CASSAWTSGGYQETQYF.

In this sample, this clone turned up once. V is TRBV5-1 and J is TRBJ2-3; 7 bases line up with TRBD1. V dropped 0 bases and J dropped 14; count of bases not matched to a gene: 15. The germline CDR1 and CDR2 sequences are SGHRS and YFSETQ. This CDR3 is built from 15 residues. The CDR3 loop is CASSLGVVGGGLRYF. For the CDR3, the DNA is TGCGCCAGCAGCTTGGGTGTGGTAGGGGGCGGCCTGAGGTATTTT.

The chain uses TRBV3-1 (or the pseudogene TRBV3-2) and TRBJ2-5, with TRBD1 matching over 12 bases. The ends lost 4 bases at V and 5 bases at J; junction bases unmatched: 5. Germline-derived CDR1 and CDR2 are LGHDT and YNNKEL (reference sequence). The CDR3 has 15 amino acids. CDR3 sequence reads: CASSPGQGALETQYF. DNA of the CDR3: TGTGCCAGCAGCCCGGGACAGGGGGCTTTGGAGACCCAGTACTTC.

This clone was recorded only once. V and J are TRBV9 and TRBJ2-1; D is ambiguous. CDR3 length equals 13 residues. CDR1 is SGDLS and CDR2 is YYNGEE in the germline V gene. Trimming removed 0 bases at V and 7 bases at J, with 8 bases between. The CDR3 nucleotides are TGTGCCAGCAGCGTAGCTCCGCAGAATGAGCAGTTCTTC. As protein: CASSVAPQNEQFF.